This T cell receptor beta chain was recorded in a study of T cell repertoires in cytomegalovirus infection. Study-wide background: Carrying CMV and the relevant HLA type showed in public TCR beta signatures. Study-level points and caveats: The ex vivo response was dominated by HLA-C-restricted CMV-specific TCR beta clonotypes. Totalled public TCR beta family frequency picked out people who carried CMV plus the relevant HLA.

As to this clonotype: Its specificity is unknown.

Germline V lookup: CDR1 MGHDK, CDR2 SYGVNS. Trimming left V 7 bases short and J 7 bases short, with 16 bases between. The CDR3 runs to 13 residues. TCRdb re-analysed the reads in MiXCR, keeping a single row per CDR3 protein. The sample lists approximately 750,000 distinct CDR3 sequences, less than 40% occurring once. The sequencing input was PBMCs. The J gene is TRBJ1-1, the V gene TRBV25-1; a weak D match, TRBD1 (5 bases). This receptor was obtained from a human donor in good health (CMV status not recorded). Some clones in this sample may be carry-over from other donors' samples. The CDR3 DNA follows: TGTGCCAGCAAACCGCAGGGACGAGGTGAAGCTTTCTTT. Translating it yields CASKPQGRGEAFF.